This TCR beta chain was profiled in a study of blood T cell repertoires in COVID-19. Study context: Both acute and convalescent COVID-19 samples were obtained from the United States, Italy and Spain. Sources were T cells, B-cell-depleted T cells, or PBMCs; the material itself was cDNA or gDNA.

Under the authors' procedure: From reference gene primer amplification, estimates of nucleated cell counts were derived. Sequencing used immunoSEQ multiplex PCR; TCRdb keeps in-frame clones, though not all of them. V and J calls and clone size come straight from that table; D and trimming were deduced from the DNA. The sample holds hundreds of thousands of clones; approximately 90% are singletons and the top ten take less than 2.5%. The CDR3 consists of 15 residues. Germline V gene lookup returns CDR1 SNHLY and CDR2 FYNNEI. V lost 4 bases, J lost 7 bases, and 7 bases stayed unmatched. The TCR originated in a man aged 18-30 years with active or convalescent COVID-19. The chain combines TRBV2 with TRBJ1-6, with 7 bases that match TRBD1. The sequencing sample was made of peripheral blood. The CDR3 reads CASSGRGRRNSPLHF. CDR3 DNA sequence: TGTGCCAGCAGTGGGAGGGGGCGTCGGAATTCACCCCTCCACTTT.